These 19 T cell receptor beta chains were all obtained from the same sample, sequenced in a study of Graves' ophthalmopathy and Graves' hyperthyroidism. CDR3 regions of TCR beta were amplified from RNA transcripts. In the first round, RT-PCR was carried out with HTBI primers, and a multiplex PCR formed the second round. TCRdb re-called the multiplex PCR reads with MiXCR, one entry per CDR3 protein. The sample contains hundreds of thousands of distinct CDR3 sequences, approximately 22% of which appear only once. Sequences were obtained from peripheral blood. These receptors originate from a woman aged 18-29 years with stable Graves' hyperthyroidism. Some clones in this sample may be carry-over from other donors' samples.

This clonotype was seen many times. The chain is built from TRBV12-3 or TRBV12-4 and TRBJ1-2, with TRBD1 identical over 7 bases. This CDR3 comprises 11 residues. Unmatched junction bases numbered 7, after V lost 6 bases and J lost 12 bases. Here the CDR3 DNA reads TGTGCCAGCAGCGACGGGACAGCCGACACCTTC. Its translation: CASSDGTADTF.

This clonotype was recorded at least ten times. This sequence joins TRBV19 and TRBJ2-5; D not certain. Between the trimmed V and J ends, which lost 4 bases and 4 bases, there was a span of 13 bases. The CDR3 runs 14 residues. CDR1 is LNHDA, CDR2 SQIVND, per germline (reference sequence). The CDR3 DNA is TGTGCCAGTAGTACCGGGTGGATGGGAGAGACCCAGTACTTC. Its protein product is CASSTGWMGETQYF.

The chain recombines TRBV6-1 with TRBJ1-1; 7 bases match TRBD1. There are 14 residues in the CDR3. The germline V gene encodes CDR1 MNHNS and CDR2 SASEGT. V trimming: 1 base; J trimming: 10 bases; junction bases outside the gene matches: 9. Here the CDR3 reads CASSEGGGRMAAFF. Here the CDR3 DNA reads TGTGCCAGCAGTGAAGGAGGGGGCCGGATGGCAGCTTTCTTT.

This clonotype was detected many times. CDR3 in amino acids: CASTQRDRNQPQHF. CDR3 bases: TGTGCCAGCACCCAGCGCGACAGAAATCAGCCCCAGCATTTT. The chain joins TRBV12-3 or TRBV12-4 to TRBJ1-5; D is perhaps TRBD1 (5 bases). The CDR3 has 14 amino acids. Trimming took off 7 bases at V and 4 bases at J, with 14 bases between the two ends.

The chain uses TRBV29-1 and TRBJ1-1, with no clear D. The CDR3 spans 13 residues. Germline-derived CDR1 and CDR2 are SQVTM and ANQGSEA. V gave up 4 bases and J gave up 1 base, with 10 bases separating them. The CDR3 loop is CSVAGFRNTEAFF. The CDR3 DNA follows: TGCAGCGTTGCGGGGTTCAGGAACACTGAAGCTTTCTTT.

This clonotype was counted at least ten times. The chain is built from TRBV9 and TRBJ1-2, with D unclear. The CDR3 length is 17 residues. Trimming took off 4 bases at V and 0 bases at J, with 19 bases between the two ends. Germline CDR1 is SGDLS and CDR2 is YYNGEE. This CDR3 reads CASSPRPRLTTNYGYTF. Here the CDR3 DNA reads TGTGCCAGCAGCCCTCGGCCCAGGTTGACCACTAACTATGGCTACACCTTC.

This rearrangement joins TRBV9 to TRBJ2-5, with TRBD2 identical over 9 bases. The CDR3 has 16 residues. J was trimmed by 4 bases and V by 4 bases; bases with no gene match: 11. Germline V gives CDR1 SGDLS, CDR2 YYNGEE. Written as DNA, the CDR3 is TGTGCCAGCAGCACCCGAGGAGCGGGGGGAGTAGAGACCCAGTACTTC. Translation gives CASSTRGAGGVETQYF. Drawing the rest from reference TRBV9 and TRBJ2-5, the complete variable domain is DSGVTQTPKHLITATGQRVTLRCSPRSGDLSVYWYQQSLDQGLQFLIQYYNGEERAKGNILERFSAQQFPDLHSELNLSSLELGDSALYFCASSTRGAGGVETQYFGPGTRLLVL.

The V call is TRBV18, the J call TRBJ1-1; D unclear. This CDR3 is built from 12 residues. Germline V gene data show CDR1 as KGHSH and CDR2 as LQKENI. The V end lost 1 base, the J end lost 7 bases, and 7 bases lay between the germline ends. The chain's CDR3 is CASSPLVVEAFF. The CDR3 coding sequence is TGTGCCAGCTCACCACTGGTGGTTGAAGCTTTCTTT.

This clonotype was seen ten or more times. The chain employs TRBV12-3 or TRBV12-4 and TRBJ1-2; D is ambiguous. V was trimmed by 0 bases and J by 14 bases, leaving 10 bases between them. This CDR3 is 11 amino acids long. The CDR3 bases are TGTGCCAGCAGTTTAGCGACCAGGAGTACCTTC. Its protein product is CASSLATRSTF.

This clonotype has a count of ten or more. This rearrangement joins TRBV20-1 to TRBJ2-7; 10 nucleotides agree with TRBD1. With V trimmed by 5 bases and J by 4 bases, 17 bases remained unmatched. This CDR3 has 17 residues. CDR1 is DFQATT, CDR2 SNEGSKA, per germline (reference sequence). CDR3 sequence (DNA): TGCAGTGCTGATGGGACAGGGGCTAAAGGTACAGGGTACGAGCAGTACTTC. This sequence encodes CSADGTGAKGTGYEQYF.

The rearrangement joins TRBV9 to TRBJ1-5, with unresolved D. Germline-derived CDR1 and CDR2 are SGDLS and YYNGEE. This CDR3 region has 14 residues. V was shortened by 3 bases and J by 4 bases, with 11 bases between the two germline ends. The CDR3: CASSATNLNQPQHF. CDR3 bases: TGTGCCAGCAGCGCCACTAACTTGAATCAGCCCCAGCATTTT.

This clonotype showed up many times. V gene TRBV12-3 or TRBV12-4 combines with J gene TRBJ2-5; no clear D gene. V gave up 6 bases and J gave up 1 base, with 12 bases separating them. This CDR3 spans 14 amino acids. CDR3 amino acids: CASSLNLGQETQYF. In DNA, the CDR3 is TGTGCCAGCAGCCTAAATTTAGGCCAAGAGACCCAGTACTTC.

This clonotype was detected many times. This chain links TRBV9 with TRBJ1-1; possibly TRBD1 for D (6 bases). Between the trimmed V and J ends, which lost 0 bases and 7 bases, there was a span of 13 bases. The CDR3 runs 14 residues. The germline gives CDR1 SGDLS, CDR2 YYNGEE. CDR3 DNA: TGTGCCAGCAGCGTAGTTGGGGGCGCGGGTGAAGCTTTCTTT. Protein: CASSVVGGAGEAFF.

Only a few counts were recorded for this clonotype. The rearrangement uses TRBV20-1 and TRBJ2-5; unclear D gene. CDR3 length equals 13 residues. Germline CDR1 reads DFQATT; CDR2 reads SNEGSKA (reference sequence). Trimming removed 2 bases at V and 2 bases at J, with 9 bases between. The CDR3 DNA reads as TGCAGTGCTAGAAGCATTGAGCAAGAGACCCAGTACTTC. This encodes CSARSIEQETQYF.

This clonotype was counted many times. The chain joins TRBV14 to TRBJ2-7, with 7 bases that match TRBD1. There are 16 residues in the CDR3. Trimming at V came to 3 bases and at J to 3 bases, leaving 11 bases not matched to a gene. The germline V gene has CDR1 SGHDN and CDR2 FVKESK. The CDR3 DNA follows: TGTGCCAGCAGCCACACTCGGACAGGATTACGCTACGAGCAGTACTTC. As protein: CASSHTRTGLRYEQYF.

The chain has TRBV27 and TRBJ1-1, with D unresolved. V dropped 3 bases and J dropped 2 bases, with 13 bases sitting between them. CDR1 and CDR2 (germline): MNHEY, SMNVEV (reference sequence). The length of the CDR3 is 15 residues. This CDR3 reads CASSLLGRGNTEAFF. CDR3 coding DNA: TGTGCCAGCAGTTTGCTTGGACGGGGAAACACTGAAGCTTTCTTT.

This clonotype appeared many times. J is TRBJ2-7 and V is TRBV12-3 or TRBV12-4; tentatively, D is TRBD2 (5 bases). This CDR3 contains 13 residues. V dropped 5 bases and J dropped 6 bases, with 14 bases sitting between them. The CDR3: CASSLNFGGEQYF. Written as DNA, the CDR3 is TGTGCCAGCAGTCTTAATTTTGGAGGCGAGCAGTACTTC.

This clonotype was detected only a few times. CDR3 loop: CASSQEGPYEQYF. CDR3 DNA sequence: TGTGCCAGCAGCCAAGAAGGGCCTTACGAGCAGTACTTC. The V call is TRBV3-1, the J call TRBJ2-7; no clear D. Trimming pared 0 bases from V and 4 bases from J, leaving 7 bases between. The CDR3 runs 13 residues. CDR1 and CDR2 from the germline V gene are LGHDT and YNNKEL (reference sequence).

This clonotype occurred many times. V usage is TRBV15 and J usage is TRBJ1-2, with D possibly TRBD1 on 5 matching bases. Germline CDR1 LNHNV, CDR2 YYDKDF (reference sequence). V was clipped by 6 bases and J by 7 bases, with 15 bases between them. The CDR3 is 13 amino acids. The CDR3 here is CATRSEQVGGYTF. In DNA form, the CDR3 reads TGTGCCACCAGATCAGAACAGGTTGGTGGCTACACCTTC.